This T cell receptor (beta chain) was documented in a study of vaccination effects on CD4 cells after COVID-19. Study background: Median timing of post-vaccine samples was 72 days after the second dose. Every well got 1.5 million to 2.5 million PBMC, which were grown with around 11 IU/ml IL-2 and about 9.5 ug/ml peptides. Findings and limits, study-wide: Vaccine- and infection-induced clones showed marked clonal contraction late following vaccination.

The protocol was immunoSEQ multiplex PCR, while the TCRdb copy is restricted to in-frame clones and leaves out a portion. The sample carries 40,000 to 50,000 clones, around 70% recorded once. Comments on this clone: What it binds is unknown.

Cultured cells yielded isolated CD4+ T cells after 10 days. Subjects were given two BNT162b2 or mRNA-1273 vaccine doses. IL-2 medium was substituted for half the medium on days 3 and 7. Germline V gives CDR1 GTSNPN, CDR2 SVGIG (reference sequence). There are 11 residues in the CDR3. Between the trimmed V and J ends, which lost 2 bases and 6 bases, there was a span of 8 bases. The rearrangement uses TRBV30 and TRBJ2-7; D is unclear. The sample in question was CD4+ T cells from PBMCs cultured without peptide, obtained after COVID-19 vaccination. This TCR came from a human donor who received a COVID-19 vaccine. CDR3 DNA: TGTGCCTGGAGTCCGCGACGCGAGCAGTACTTC. This encodes CAWSPRREQYF.